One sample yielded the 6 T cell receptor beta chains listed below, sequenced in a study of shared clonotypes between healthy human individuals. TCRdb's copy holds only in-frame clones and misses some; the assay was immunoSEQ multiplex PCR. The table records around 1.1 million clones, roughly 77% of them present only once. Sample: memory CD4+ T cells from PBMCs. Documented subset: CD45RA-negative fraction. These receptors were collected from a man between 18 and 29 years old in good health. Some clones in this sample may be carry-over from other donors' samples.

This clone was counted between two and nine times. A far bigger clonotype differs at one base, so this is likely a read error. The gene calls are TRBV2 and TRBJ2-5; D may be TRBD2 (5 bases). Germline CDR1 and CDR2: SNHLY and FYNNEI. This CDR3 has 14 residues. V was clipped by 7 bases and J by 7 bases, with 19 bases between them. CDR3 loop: CASMGPPRAGTQYF. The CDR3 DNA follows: TGTGCCAGCATGGGCCCCCCCCGCGCGGGGACCCAGTACTTC. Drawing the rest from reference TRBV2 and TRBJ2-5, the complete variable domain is EPEVTQTPSHQVTQMGQEVILRCVPISNHLYFYWYRQILGQKVEFLVSFYNNEISEKSEIFDDQFSVERPDGSNFTLKIRSTKLEDSAMYFCASMGPPRAGTQYFGPGTRLLVL.

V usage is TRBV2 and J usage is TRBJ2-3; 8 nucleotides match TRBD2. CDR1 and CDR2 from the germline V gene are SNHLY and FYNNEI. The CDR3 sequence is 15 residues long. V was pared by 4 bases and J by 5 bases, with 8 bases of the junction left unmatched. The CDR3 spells CASSVRAGAEDTQYF. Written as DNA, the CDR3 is TGTGCCAGCAGTGTCCGAGCGGGAGCGGAAGATACGCAGTATTTT.

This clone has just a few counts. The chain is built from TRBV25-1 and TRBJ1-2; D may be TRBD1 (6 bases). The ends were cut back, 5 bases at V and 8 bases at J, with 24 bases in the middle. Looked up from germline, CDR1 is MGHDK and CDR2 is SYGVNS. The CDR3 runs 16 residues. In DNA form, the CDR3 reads TGTGCCAGCAGTCCCGGAGGGGGGACATCTCTAGGGGGCTACACCTTC. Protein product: CASSPGGGTSLGGYTF.

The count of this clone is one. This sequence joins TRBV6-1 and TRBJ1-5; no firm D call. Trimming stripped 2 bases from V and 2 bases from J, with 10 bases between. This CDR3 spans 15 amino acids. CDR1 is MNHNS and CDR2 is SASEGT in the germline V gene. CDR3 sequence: CASSENSRGNQPQHF. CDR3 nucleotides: TGTGCCAGCAGTGAAAACAGTCGGGGCAATCAGCCCCAGCATTTT.

CDR3 nucleotides: TGTGCCTGGAACCTCAGCCCGGGACGCAAGTACTTC. Translated: CAWNLSPGRKYF. This chain joins TRBV30 and TRBJ2-5, with D perhaps assigned TRBD1 or TRBD2 (5 bases each). The CDR3 is 12 residues long. The V end lost 4 bases, the J end lost 12 bases, and 18 bases lay between the germline ends. Germline V lookup: CDR1 GTSNPN, CDR2 SVGIG (reference sequence).

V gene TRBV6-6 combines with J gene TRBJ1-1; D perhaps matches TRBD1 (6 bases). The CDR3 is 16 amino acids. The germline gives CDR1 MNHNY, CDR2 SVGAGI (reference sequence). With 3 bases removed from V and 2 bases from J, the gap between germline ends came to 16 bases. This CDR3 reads CASSYLGGAGNTEAFF. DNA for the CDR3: TGTGCCAGCAGTTATCTGGGGGGCGCTGGTAACACTGAAGCTTTCTTT.